The next 29 T cell receptor beta chains were all read from a single sample in a study of T cell clonality in common variable immunodeficiency. Broader study findings: Reportedly, TCR beta sequences from common variable immunodeficiency showed fewer deletions and N-nucleotide insertions.

Their antigens are not known. Assay used: immunoSEQ multiplex PCR; TCRdb lists only in-frame clones, some missing. Observed are approximately 11,000 clones, no singletons, with the top ten taking 6% to 7%. Sequencing used peripheral blood mononuclear cells. The source of these receptors is a human donor with common variable immunodeficiency.

This clone was seen more than once but under ten times. The DNA read from the CDR3 is TGCGCCAGCAGCTTGTTAGGGACAGGGTCCACAGATACG. It codes for CASSLLGTGSTDT. The complete CDR3 protein is CASSLLGTGSTDTQYF. The genes are TRBV5-1 and TRBJ2-3; TRBD1 matches at 9 bases. The read stops 3 residues short of the end of the CDR3; the missing end is completed from the germline J gene. The CDR3 is made up of 16 amino acids. The V gene's germline CDR1 is SGHRS and CDR2 YFSETQ. Trimming cost V 1 base and J 2 bases; bases outside gene matches: 5.

Remarks on this clone: The read finishes 3 residues shy of the CDR3 end, and the germline J gene is used to complete it. The rearrangement uses TRBV19 and TRBJ2-3; D call uncertain. Trimming pared 3 bases from V and 2 bases from J, leaving 15 bases between. The germline CDR1 and CDR2 sequences are LNHDA and SQIVND (reference sequence). This CDR3 region has 16 residues. The CDR3 bases that were read are TGTGCCAGTAGTATCCGAAGATCCAGGCTCACAGATACG. It encodes CASSIRRSRLTDT. The entire CDR3 protein reads CASSIRRSRLTDTQYF.

This clone has a handful of counts. The CDR3 goes on 3 residues after the read ends, and that part is filled in from the germline J gene. The rearrangement uses TRBV13 and TRBJ2-3, with TRBD2 matching over 11 bases. J lost 5 bases, V lost 7 bases, and 11 bases had no gene match. The CDR3 sequence is 16 residues long. CDR1 and CDR2 from the germline V gene are PRHDT and FYEKMQ (reference sequence). CDR3 bases read: TGTGCCAGCAACCGAGTAGCGGGGGGGCGTGGAGATACG. Translating it yields CASNRVAGGRGDT. The entire CDR3 reads CASNRVAGGRGDTQYF.

This clone was detected only a few times. From the germline J gene comes the end of the CDR3, since the read stops 3 residues before it. The chain employs TRBV19 and TRBJ1-2; 7 nucleotides match TRBD1. This CDR3 has 15 amino acids. Germline CDR1 is LNHDA and CDR2 is SQIVND (reference sequence). J lost 6 bases, V lost 3 bases, and 10 bases had no gene match. Here the CDR3 reads CASSISPPGGNGYTF. CDR3 DNA (partial): TGTGCCAGTAGTATCTCCCCGCCAGGGGGTAATGGC.

This clone has a count of ten or more. The read is 3 residues too short to cover the CDR3 end, so that end is filled in from the germline J gene. The rearrangement joins TRBV6-1 to TRBJ1-1; D uncertain. CDR3 length equals 14 residues. Germline V CDR1 and CDR2: MNHNS, SASEGT. The ends were cut back, 4 bases at V and 1 base at J, with 10 bases in the middle. The CDR3 sequence: CASSVQMRNTEAFF. Partial CDR3 DNA: TGTGCCAGCAGTGTGCAGATGAGGAACACTGAA.

Note on this clone: The CDR3 end lies 3 residues beyond the end of the read and is filled in from the germline J gene. The chain couples TRBV29-1 to TRBJ2-7; D gene ambiguous. This CDR3 is 15 amino acids long. V was trimmed by 6 bases and J by 2 bases, leaving 20 bases between them. Germline CDR1 SQVTM, CDR2 ANQGSEA. CDR3 bases read: TGCAGCGTGAGAGGTAGGGCAGAGGAACCCTACGAG. Amino acids: CSVRGRAEEPYE. The entire CDR3 protein is CSVRGRAEEPYEQYF.

About this clone: The read comes to an end 3 residues before the CDR3 does, leaving the germline J gene to fill in the end. The V call is TRBV19, the J call TRBJ1-5; maybe TRBD1 (6 bases). From germline, CDR1 is LNHDA and CDR2 SQIVND (reference sequence). Deletions cut 5 bases from V and 6 bases from J, with 17 bases between. The CDR3 runs 15 residues. CDR3 DNA, as far as it was read: TGTGCCAGTAGTCAAACCCAGGGGAGCGGTCAGCCC. Translation gives CASSQTQGSGQP. The entire CDR3 is CASSQTQGSGQPQHF.

With regard to this clone: With the read ending 3 residues before the CDR3 end, the germline J gene is used to fill in that end. The chain employs TRBV5-6 and TRBJ2-7; 11 bases agree with TRBD2. Germline V CDR1 and CDR2: SGHDT, YYEEEE. V was clipped by 2 bases and J by 6 bases; unmatched bases: 4. The CDR3 spans 14 residues. The CDR3 bases that were read are TGTGCCAGCAGCTTACTAGCGGGAGCGGGCGAG. Its translation is CASSLLAGAGE. The whole CDR3 region reads CASSLLAGAGEQYF.

This clone was counted between two and nine times. With the read ending 3 residues before the CDR3 end, the germline J gene is used to fill in that end. This chain uses TRBV7-9 with TRBJ2-5, with D tentatively TRBD1 (5 bases). V was trimmed by 1 base and J by 2 bases, leaving 11 bases between them. Germline CDR1 is SEHNR and CDR2 is FQNEAQ (reference sequence). This CDR3 contains 15 residues. CDR3 amino acids: CASSLEGNSQETQYF. The part of the CDR3 DNA that was read is TGTGCCAGCAGCTTAGAGGGGAACAGTCAAGAGACC.

In this sample, this clone is medium-sized (0.01 to 0.1%). Coverage ceases 3 residues before the CDR3 finishes, and the germline J gene fills in the end. The chain couples TRBV14 to TRBJ2-7; the match to TRBD2 covers 8 bases. CDR1 and CDR2 (germline): SGHDN, FVKESK. The CDR3 contains 15 residues. After removal of 5 bases from V and 3 bases from J, the junction contained 9 bases not matched to a gene. The CDR3 DNA, read in part, is TGTGCCAGCAGCGTCGGACTAGCTGTTCGCTACGAG. Translation gives CASSVGLAVRYE. The full CDR3 sequence reads CASSVGLAVRYEQYF.

Remarks on this clone: The CDR3 end lies 3 residues beyond the end of the read and is filled in from the germline J gene. This chain links TRBV20-1 with TRBJ2-7, with TRBD1 matching over 10 bases. With 3 bases clipped from V and 3 bases from J, the junction kept 5 bases outside the gene matches. Germline-derived CDR1 and CDR2 are DFQATT and SNEGSKA (reference sequence). The CDR3 is 14 amino acids. Incomplete CDR3 DNA: TGCAGTGCTAGCCGGGACAGGGGCTTCTACGAG. As protein: CSASRDRGFYE. The whole CDR3 sequence reads CSASRDRGFYEQYF.

In the case of this clone: The read stops 3 residues short of the end of the CDR3; the missing end is completed from the germline J gene. The chain recombines TRBV7-3 with TRBJ2-7; weak D call: TRBD2 (7 bases). Trimming removed 2 bases at V and 3 bases at J, with 17 bases between. The CDR3 covers 16 residues. Germline lookup yields CDR1 SGHTA and CDR2 FQGTGA. CDR3 DNA (partial): TGTGCCAGCAGCTTATCCCACCGGGGGGCGAACTACGAG. It translates to CASSLSHRGANYE. The whole CDR3 protein reads CASSLSHRGANYEQYF.

This clone has just a few counts. The CDR3 end falls 3 residues outside the read, so it is completed with the germline J gene. V is TRBV29-1 and J is TRBJ2-7, with 7 positions matching TRBD2. This CDR3 spans 13 amino acids. Germline assignment: CDR1 SQVTM and CDR2 ANQGSEA. Losses at the gene ends were 5 bases for V and 2 bases for J; bases not matched to a gene: 6. The part of the CDR3 DNA that was read is TGCAGCGTTACCGGGACTACGACCTACGAG. It codes for CSVTGTTTYE. The full CDR3 sequence reads CSVTGTTTYEQYF.

This clone is classed as medium-sized. Read sequence stops 3 residues before the CDR3 end, and the germline J gene provides the missing end. This chain links TRBV20-1 with TRBJ2-1, with 8 bases aligning to TRBD1. The CDR3 sequence is 14 residues long. Germline V CDR1 and CDR2: DFQATT, SNEGSKA (reference sequence). J lost 4 bases, V lost 1 base, and 3 bases had no gene match. The CDR3 protein is CSARGRQGYNEQFF. Incomplete CDR3 DNA: TGCAGTGCTAGAGGACGACAGGGGTACAATGAG.

For this clone: The sequenced fragment ends 3 residues before the CDR3 boundary, so the rest is inferred from the germline J gene. The chain links TRBV18 to TRBJ2-1; D gene unclear. Germline lookup yields CDR1 KGHSH and CDR2 LQKENI. This CDR3 comprises 13 residues. V was clipped by 5 bases and J by 5 bases, with 10 bases between them. CDR3 protein: CASSTNRDNEQFF. Partial CDR3 DNA: TGTGCCAGCTCAACAAACCGGGACAATGAG.

This clone has just a few counts. The sequenced fragment ends 3 residues before the CDR3 boundary, so the rest is inferred from the germline J gene. V and J are TRBV19 and TRBJ2-1, with D possibly TRBD1 on 5 matching bases. Deletions cut 0 bases from V and 8 bases from J, with 5 bases between. This CDR3 spans 12 amino acids. Germline V lookup: CDR1 LNHDA, CDR2 SQIVND (reference sequence). This CDR3 is CASSIDRDEQFF. The CDR3 DNA, read in part, is TGTGCCAGTAGTATAGACAGGGATGAG.

This clone was counted only a few times. The read gets to within 3 residues of the CDR3 end, and the germline J gene fills in the rest. The chain couples TRBV19 to TRBJ2-1; 14 bases are a match to TRBD2. Germline CDR1 is LNHDA and CDR2 is SQIVND (reference sequence). V lost 6 bases to trimming and J lost 8 bases; unmatched junction nucleotides: 12. This CDR3 contains 17 residues. The CDR3 loop is CASRGGLAGAGSDEQFF. CDR3 DNA, as far as it was read: TGTGCCAGTAGGGGGGGACTAGCGGGAGCAGGTAGCGATGAG.

Comment on this clone: The junction shows a germline mismatch at one end, possibly a read error. The sequenced fragment ends 3 residues before the CDR3 boundary, so the rest is inferred from the germline J gene. The rearrangement joins TRBV7-7 to TRBJ2-1, with TRBD1 matching over 8 bases. The CDR3 has 16 residues. Germline V gives CDR1 SSHAT, CDR2 FNYEAQ (reference sequence). CDR3: CASSPGGRGSYNEQFF. CDR3 bases read: TGTGCTAGCAGCCCAGGGGGCCGTGGCTCCTACAATGAG.

In regard to this clone: The sequence runs out 3 residues before the end of the CDR3; the remainder is reconstructed from the germline J gene. The V and J genes are TRBV7-9 and TRBJ2-1; no definite D call. The ends were cut back, 5 bases at V and 9 bases at J, with 5 bases in the middle. The CDR3 is 10 residues long. Germline-derived CDR1 and CDR2 are SEHNR and FQNEAQ (reference sequence). The sequenced CDR3 bases are TGTGCCAGCAGCCGTAGTGAG. This encodes CASSRSE. The CDR3 as a whole reads CASSRSEQFF.

This clone was recorded a few times. The read is 3 residues too short to cover the CDR3 end, so that end is filled in from the germline J gene. V and J are TRBV23-1 and TRBJ2-7, with TRBD2 matching over 7 bases. TRBV23-1 is classed as an ORF, of uncertain function. J lost 2 bases, V lost 1 base, and 8 bases had no gene match. CDR3 length: 16 residues. The sequenced part of the CDR3 DNA is TGCGCCAGCAGTCAATGGGACTACAACCAGGCCTACGAG. Translation gives CASSQWDYNQAYE. The full CDR3 protein reads CASSQWDYNQAYEQYF.

Within the sample, this clone is medium-sized. The observed sequence ends 3 residues before the CDR3 terminus, with the missing tail filled in from the germline J gene. J is TRBJ2-1 and V is TRBV7-9; 13 bases align to TRBD2. J gave up 6 bases and V 6 bases, and 5 bases lay outside the gene matches. Germline CDR1 is SEHNR and CDR2 is FQNEAQ (reference sequence). The CDR3 extends over 15 amino acids. CDR3 sequence: CASSRTSGRSNEQFF. The sequenced part of the CDR3 DNA is TGTGCCAGCAGTCGGACTAGCGGGAGATCCAATGAG.

This clone was counted only a few times. The DNA ends 3 residues before the CDR3 does, and the rest of the CDR3 is filled in from the germline J gene. The chain couples TRBV7-6 to TRBJ2-5; D perhaps matches TRBD1 (6 bases). The CDR3 extends over 16 amino acids. The V end lost 1 base, the J end lost 3 bases, and 15 bases lay between the germline ends. The germline V gene has CDR1 SGHVS and CDR2 FNYEAQ. The DNA read from the CDR3 is TGTGCCAGCAGCTTAGGGACAGTCAGCTTAAAAGAGACC. This encodes CASSLGTVSLKET. The full CDR3 protein reads CASSLGTVSLKETQYF.

With respect to this clone: The DNA ends 3 residues before the CDR3 does, and the rest of the CDR3 is filled in from the germline J gene. This rearrangement joins TRBV6-4 to TRBJ2-2; the D gene is possibly TRBD2 (5 bases). Germline V gene data show CDR1 as MRHNA and CDR2 as SNTAGT. Trimming removed 3 bases at V and 3 bases at J, with 5 bases between. The CDR3 sequence is 13 residues long. The CDR3 DNA, read in part, is TGTGCCAGCAGTGAGCGGGACACCGGGGAG. Translated: CASSERDTGE. The whole CDR3 reads CASSERDTGELFF.

This clone was seen at least ten times. The read falls 3 residues short of the CDR3 end, and the missing part is taken from the germline J gene. The chain employs TRBV14 and TRBJ2-1; TRBD1 is a possible D gene (6 bases). CDR3 length: 15 amino acids. V was cut by 3 bases and J by 5 bases, with 14 bases left in between. Germline CDR1 is SGHDN and CDR2 is FVKESK. The CDR3 spells CASSQPQGHHNEQFF. The sequenced CDR3 bases are TGTGCCAGCAGCCAGCCCCAGGGACACCACAATGAG.

This clone counts as medium-sized. Read data end 3 residues before the CDR3 end; the end is taken from the germline J gene. This rearrangement joins TRBV5-4 to TRBJ1-5; D not certain. Trimming removed 2 bases from V and 7 bases from J, with 13 bases in between. The CDR3 has 14 residues. Germline V gene lookup returns CDR1 SGHNT and CDR2 YYREEE (reference sequence). The CDR3 here is CASSLEGARQPQHF. The covered CDR3 bases are TGTGCCAGCAGCTTAGAGGGCGCGAGGCAGCCC. Drawing the rest from reference TRBV5-4 and TRBJ1-5, the complete variable domain is ETGVTQSPTHLIKTRGQQVTLRCSSQSGHNTVSWYQQALGQGPQFIFQYYREEENGRGNFPPRFSGLQFPNYSSELNVNALELDDSALYLCASSLEGARQPQHFGDGTRLSIL.

In this sample, this clone turned up a few times. Read sequence stops 3 residues before the CDR3 end, and the germline J gene provides the missing end. The V gene is TRBV7-3, the J gene TRBJ2-3; 12 bases map to TRBD2. Losses at the gene ends were 4 bases for V and 6 bases for J; bases not matched to a gene: 2. Germline values: CDR1 SGHTA, CDR2 FQGTGA. This CDR3 is 14 amino acids long. The part of the CDR3 DNA that was read is TGTGCCAGCAGCTCCCTAGCGGGGGGGGATACG. Translating gives CASSSLAGGDT. The entire CDR3 is CASSSLAGGDTQYF.

This clone was observed a few times. One end of the junction fails to match germline, which may point to a read error. The CDR3 end lies 3 residues beyond the end of the read and is filled in from the germline J gene. The chain joins TRBV7-9 to TRBJ1-1; 10 bases line up with TRBD1. Germline-derived CDR1 and CDR2 are SEHNR and FQNEAQ (reference sequence). CDR3 length: 13 amino acids. CDR3 bases read: TGTTCCAGCAGCTTAATAGACAGGGGGCGC. Protein sequence: CSSSLIDRGR. The CDR3 as a whole reads CSSSLIDRGRAFF.

As regards this clone: The read comes to an end 3 residues before the CDR3 does, leaving the germline J gene to fill in the end. The chain joins TRBV19 to TRBJ2-4; TRBD2 aligns across 13 bases. The germline CDR1 and CDR2 sequences are LNHDA and SQIVND (reference sequence). J lost 3 bases, V lost 6 bases, and 5 bases had no gene match. This CDR3 has 16 residues. The sequenced CDR3 bases are TGTGCCAGTAGACCCAGGACTAGCGGGAGCAAAAACATT. Its protein product is CASRPRTSGSKNI. The whole CDR3 sequence reads CASRPRTSGSKNIQYF.

This clone is deemed medium-sized. CDR3 amino acids: CASSQGEASGRLDTGELFF. CDR3 bases read: TGTGCCAGCAGCCAAGGAGAAGCTAGCGGGAGACTCGACACCGGGGAG. This chain joins TRBV4-2 and TRBJ2-2; 10 bases map to TRBD2. Sequencing ends 3 residues short of the CDR3 end; the germline J gene provides the rest. Germline loops: CDR1 LGHNA, CDR2 YNFKEQ. J gave up 3 bases and V 1 base, and 11 bases lay outside the gene matches. There are 19 residues in the CDR3.